The 23 T cell receptor beta chains below come from one sample, sequenced in a study of beta chain features in type 1 diabetes. Expressed TCRB transcripts got sequenced, as all isolated RNA was reverse transcribed. The data were produced by immunoSEQ multiplex PCR, yet TCRdb's version contains in-frame clones alone and is incomplete. The table includes some 150,000 clones, approximately 12% detected once. The specimen was central memory CD4+ T cells from blood. These receptors were taken from a man between 18 and 29 years old in good health.

This chain joins TRBV18 and TRBJ1-4; maybe TRBD1 (6 bases). Germline-derived CDR1 and CDR2 are KGHSH and LQKENI. The CDR3 spans 17 residues. The V end was cut by 2 bases, the J end by 5 bases, with 18 bases between. The CDR3: CASSPIAGGEVNEKLFF. CDR3 nucleotide sequence: TGTGCCAGCTCACCAATCGCCGGGGGCGAGGTCAATGAAAAACTGTTTTTT. The variable domain in full, completed from reference TRBV18 and TRBJ1-4, reads NAGVMQNPRHLVRRRGQEARLRCSPMKGHSHVYWYRQLPEEGLKFMVYLQKENIIDESGMPKERFSAEFPKEGPSILRIQQVVRGDSAAYFCASSPIAGGEVNEKLFFGSGTQLSVL.

This clone was found a few times. The chain carries TRBV10-3 and TRBJ1-2; unclear D gene. In germline, CDR1 is ENHRY, CDR2 SYGVKD. This CDR3 has 13 residues. Trimming removed 4 bases at V and 3 bases at J, with 9 bases between. The CDR3 DNA reads as TGTGCCATCAGTGGACGGCAGGACTATGGCTACACCTTC. Its protein product is CAISGRQDYGYTF.

This clone came up a few times. The chain recombines TRBV6-1 with TRBJ2-7, with a possible D match to TRBD1 (5 bases). This CDR3 is built from 12 residues. Trimming removed 5 bases at V and 3 bases at J, with 8 bases between. Germline V gene sequence: CDR1 MNHNS, CDR2 SASEGT. In DNA, the CDR3 is TGTGCCAGCAGTAGGGGCCTCTACGAGCAGTACTTC. This codes for CASSRGLYEQYF.

This clone has ten or more counts. The chain employs TRBV5-4 and TRBJ1-1; D gene unclear. The CDR3 totals 13 residues. Trimming stripped 6 bases from V and 5 bases from J, with 14 bases between. The germline V gene has CDR1 SGHNT and CDR2 YYREEE (reference sequence). The CDR3 sequence: CASTLGGKTEAFF. The CDR3 nucleotides read TGTGCCAGCACCCTGGGAGGTAAGACTGAAGCTTTCTTT.

The sample holds a few counts of this clone. The rearrangement joins TRBV2 to TRBJ1-5, with a possible D match to TRBD1 (6 bases). This CDR3 comprises 14 residues. Germline CDR1 reads SNHLY; CDR2 reads FYNNEI. Trimming removed 8 bases at V and 0 bases at J, with 11 bases between. For the CDR3, the DNA is TGTGCCAGCCGGGCGACAGGTAGCAATCAGCCCCAGCATTTT. Its translation: CASRATGSNQPQHF.

This chain links TRBV7-2 with TRBJ2-5; 9 bases line up with TRBD1. The length of the CDR3 is 14 residues. Germline V gene data show CDR1 as SGHTA and CDR2 as FQGNSA. After removal of 5 bases from V and 3 bases from J, the junction contained 4 bases not matched to a gene. The CDR3 here is CASSTRTGEETQYF. In DNA, the CDR3 is TGTGCCAGCAGCACCCGGACAGGGGAAGAGACCCAGTACTTC.

The chain links TRBV7-9 to TRBJ2-1, with 8 bases fitting TRBD2. The germline V gene encodes CDR1 SEHNR and CDR2 FQNEAQ (reference sequence). This CDR3 comprises 17 residues. Trimming cost V 2 bases and J 7 bases; bases outside gene matches: 13. The chain's CDR3 is CASSLYGAGVGGNEQFF. The CDR3 nucleotides read TGTGCCAGCAGCTTATACGGAGCGGGAGTGGGCGGGAATGAGCAGTTCTTC.

This clone was detected a few times. The rearrangement links TRBV6-4 to TRBJ2-1; 8 nucleotides agree with TRBD2. Trimming removed 5 bases from V and 0 bases from J; junction bases left unmatched: 6. The CDR3 covers 16 residues. CDR1 is MRHNA, CDR2 SNTAGT, per germline. CDR3 loop: CASSTSGGFSYNEQFF. The CDR3 region has the DNA TGTGCCAGCAGTACTAGCGGTGGCTTCTCCTACAATGAGCAGTTCTTC.

The genes are TRBV4-2 and TRBJ1-3; TRBD1 matches 9 bases. The length of the CDR3 is 14 residues. Trimming at V came to 4 bases and at J to 5 bases, leaving 3 bases not matched to a gene. Germline loops: CDR1 LGHNA, CDR2 YNFKEQ. The CDR3 nucleotides read TGTGCCAGCAGCCCGGACAGGGGACGAAACACCATATATTTT. This translates into CASSPDRGRNTIYF.

This clone showed up just a few times. The chain employs TRBV7-2 and TRBJ2-2; 8 bases are shared with TRBD2. The ends lost 8 bases at V and 4 bases at J; junction bases unmatched: 6. This CDR3 is built from 14 residues. Germline CDR1 is SGHTA and CDR2 is FQGNSA. The CDR3 sequence: CASRTSRGTGELFF. The CDR3 DNA is TGTGCCAGCCGGACTAGCCGGGGCACCGGGGAGCTGTTTTTT.

The chain carries TRBV18 and TRBJ2-1; D remains ambiguous. The V end was cut by 4 bases, the J end by 9 bases, with 10 bases between. This CDR3 contains 12 residues. Germline assignment: CDR1 KGHSH and CDR2 LQKENI. The CDR3 sequence is CASSLLRSEQFF. CDR3 nucleotides: TGTGCCAGCTCACTACTGCGGAGTGAGCAGTTCTTC.

This sequence joins TRBV4-3 and TRBJ2-3; D call uncertain. The CDR3 has 13 residues. In germline, CDR1 is LGHNA, CDR2 YSLEER. Trimming removed 1 base from V and 4 bases from J, with 6 bases in between. DNA for the CDR3: TGCGCCAGCAGCCAAGTTGGGGCAGATACGCAGTATTTT. This sequence encodes CASSQVGADTQYF.

V is TRBV11-2 and J is TRBJ2-7; 10 bases line up with TRBD2. The CDR3 is made up of 11 amino acids. With V trimmed by 8 bases and J by 5 bases, 0 bases remained unmatched. Germline CDR1 is SGHAT and CDR2 is FQNNGV. Written as DNA, the CDR3 is TGTGCCAGCGGACTAGCGGACGAGCAGTACTTC. Its protein is CASGLADEQYF. Together with reference TRBV11-2 and TRBJ2-7, the CDR3 gives the full variable domain: EAGVAQSPRYKIIEKRQSVAFWCNPISGHATLYWYQQILGQGPKLLIQFQNNGVVDDSQLPKDRFSAERLKGVDSTLKIQPAKLEDSAVYLCASGLADEQYFGPGTRLTVT.

The chain employs TRBV7-2 and TRBJ1-1; D not certain. Trimming pared 3 bases from V and 1 base from J, leaving 6 bases between. The CDR3 totals 13 residues. CDR1 and CDR2 (germline): SGHTA, FQGNSA. The CDR3 nucleotides are TGTGCCAGCAGCTTGTGGTCGAACACTGAAGCTTTCTTT. It translates to CASSLWSNTEAFF.

This clone was seen only a few times. Given a far larger clone just one base away, this is likely a sequencing read error. The genes are TRBV7-8 and TRBJ2-3, with D unresolved. V dropped 4 bases and J dropped 2 bases, with 1 base sitting between them. From germline, CDR1 is SGHVS and CDR2 FQNEAQ. The CDR3 is 11 amino acids. The CDR3 is CASSYTDTQYF. CDR3 in DNA: TGTGCCAGCAGCTACACAGATACGCAGTATTTT.

This clone was counted a few times. The rearrangement joins TRBV4-2 to TRBJ2-1, with D perhaps TRBD2 (6 bases). Trimming cost V 4 bases and J 5 bases, with 18 bases left between them. CDR3 size: 16 residues. The germline V gene encodes CDR1 LGHNA and CDR2 YNFKEQ. Written as DNA, the CDR3 is TGTGCCAGCAGCCGGTCAGCGGGCGGACGGGACAATGAGCAGTTCTTC. It is translated as CASSRSAGGRDNEQFF.

The sample holds a few counts of this clone. V usage is TRBV25-1 and J usage is TRBJ2-1; D is undetermined. With 6 bases removed from V and 4 bases from J, the gap between germline ends came to 10 bases. This CDR3 comprises 13 residues. Germline V gene lookup returns CDR1 MGHDK and CDR2 SYGVNS. The CDR3, as DNA: TGTGCCAGCAGAGGGCGCTGGTACAATGAGCAGTTCTTC. Residues: CASRGRWYNEQFF.

The J gene is TRBJ1-6, the V gene TRBV30, with 7 bases matching TRBD1. The germline V gene has CDR1 GTSNPN and CDR2 SVGIG (reference sequence). This CDR3 contains 13 residues. Trimming took 1 base from V and 10 from J; bases not matched to a gene: 4. The CDR3 DNA reads as TGTGCCTGGAGTGCTAAGGGGGCCTCACCCCTCCACTTT. This encodes CAWSAKGASPLHF.

This chain links TRBV9 with TRBJ2-7; 12 bases are a match to TRBD2. The CDR3 totals 15 residues. V dropped 3 bases and J dropped 3; count of bases not matched to a gene: 4. Germline V gives CDR1 SGDLS, CDR2 YYNGEE. This CDR3 reads CASSATLAGGYEQYF. In nucleotides, the CDR3 is TGTGCCAGCAGCGCCACACTAGCGGGAGGCTACGAGCAGTACTTC.

This clone was seen a handful of times. V and J are TRBV6-5 and TRBJ2-1; 8 nucleotides agree with TRBD2. Looked up from germline, CDR1 is MNHEY and CDR2 is SVGAGI. V was clipped by 2 bases and J by 7 bases; unmatched bases: 4. The CDR3 is 14 residues long. The CDR3 sequence: CASSYTGGLNEQFF. The CDR3 region has the DNA TGTGCCAGCAGTTACACGGGAGGGCTAAATGAGCAGTTCTTC.

This chain links TRBV7-2 with TRBJ1-6, with 11 positions matching TRBD1. The CDR3 sequence is 15 residues long. Trimming cost V 2 bases and J 8 bases; bases outside gene matches: 2. Looked up from germline, CDR1 is SGHTA and CDR2 is FQGNSA. In nucleotides, the CDR3 is TGTGCCAGCAGCTTACCGGACAGGGGGCATTCACCCCTCCACTTT. It specifies CASSLPDRGHSPLHF.

Only a few counts were recorded for this clone. V and J are TRBV11-1 and TRBJ2-3; D is unresolved. The V end lost 8 bases, the J end lost 1 base, and 13 bases lay between the germline ends. This CDR3 is built from 14 residues. Germline V gives CDR1 SGHAT, CDR2 FQDESV (reference sequence). In DNA, the CDR3 is TGTGCCAGCGAGAAGGGAAGCGGCACAGATACGCAGTATTTT. Its translation is CASEKGSGTDTQYF.

The sample holds a few counts of this clone. The V and J genes are TRBV29-1 and TRBJ1-5; D is unclear. CDR1 is SQVTM, CDR2 ANQGSEA, per germline. Trimming removed 4 bases from V and 1 base from J, with 5 bases in between. The CDR3 runs 12 residues. In nucleotides, the CDR3 is TGCAGCGTTGGACTGAGCAATCAGCCCCAGCATTTT. The encoded protein is CSVGLSNQPQHF.